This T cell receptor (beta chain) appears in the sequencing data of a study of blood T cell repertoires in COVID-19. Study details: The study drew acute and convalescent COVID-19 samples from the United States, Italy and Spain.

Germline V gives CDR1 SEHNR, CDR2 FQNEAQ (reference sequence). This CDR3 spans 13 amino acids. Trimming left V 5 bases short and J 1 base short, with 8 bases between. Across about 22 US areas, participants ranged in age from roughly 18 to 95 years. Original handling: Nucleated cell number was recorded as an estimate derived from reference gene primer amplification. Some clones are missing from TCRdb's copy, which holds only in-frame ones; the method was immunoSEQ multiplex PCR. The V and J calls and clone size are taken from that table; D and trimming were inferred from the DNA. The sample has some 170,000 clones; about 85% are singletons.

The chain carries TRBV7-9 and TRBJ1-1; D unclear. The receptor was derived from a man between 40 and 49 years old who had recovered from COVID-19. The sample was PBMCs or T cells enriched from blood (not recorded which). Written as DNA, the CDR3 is TGTGCCAGCAGCGAACAGAAGAACACTGAAGCTTTCTTT. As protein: CASSEQKNTEAFF.